The rows below give T cell receptor beta chains drawn from one sample of a study of shared clonotypes between healthy human individuals. The data were produced by immunoSEQ multiplex PCR, yet TCRdb's version contains in-frame clones alone and is incomplete. The table includes under 600,000 clones, roughly 98% detected once. Sequencing used naive CD8+ T cells sorted from blood. The origin of the receptors is a man aged 25 to 45 in good health. Each CDR3 is given with its conserved first and last residue. D genes are given only for firm matches. Clone size is shown for a subset of rows, as once, few, many or a class of expanded clone.

J	V	size	length	D	CDR3
TRBJ2-1	TRBV7-9	.	18	TRBD2	CASSPPPQRGWSGNEQFF
TRBJ2-7	TRBV7-9	.	15	.	CASSGFLGVSYEQYF
TRBJ1-2	TRBV21-1	.	10	.	CASSRRGARF
TRBJ1-1	TRBV7-6	.	15	.	CASSPRVVRGTEAFF
TRBJ1-3	TRBV7-9	.	15	.	CASSRGLVSGNTIYF
TRBJ2-2	TRBV30	.	11	.	CACYGGGELFF
TRBJ2-1	TRBV2	.	16	TRBD2	CASRGRGGWSYNEQFF
TRBJ1-2	TRBV7-9	.	14	.	CASSLVAENYGYTF
TRBJ2-2	TRBV11-2	.	15	.	CASSLDGFFTGELFF
TRBJ2-1	TRBV11-2	.	13	.	CASSALPPDEQFF
TRBJ2-6	TRBV27	.	15	.	CASGPLRSGANVLTF
TRBJ2-1	TRBV25-1	.	13	.	CASSRPVYNEQFF
TRBJ2-7	TRBV6-5	.	12	.	CASTPRGGEQYF
TRBJ2-5	TRBV4-1	.	15	TRBD2	CASSPKRDDQETQYF
TRBJ2-7	TRBV28	.	14	.	CASSSKGSPYEQYF
TRBJ1-5	TRBV6-1	.	16	.	CASSDRRGALGQPQHF
TRBJ2-2	TRBV6-1	once	17	.	CASSEVVTVTNTGELFF
TRBJ2-1	TRBV11-2	.	16	TRBD2	CASSSGTSGSWGEQFF
TRBJ1-1	TRBV19	.	13	.	CASSFGGNTEAFF
TRBJ1-5	TRBV19	.	16	.	CASSISSGNSNQPQHF
TRBJ2-5	TRBV7-9	.	12	.	CASCRSRETQYF
TRBJ1-1	TRBV9	.	14	.	CASSVDSLNTEAFF
TRBJ2-7	TRBV6-1	.	12	.	CASSEAPYEQYF
TRBJ1-4	TRBV4-3	.	18	.	CASSQVVVGIATNEKLFF
TRBJ1-3	TRBV11-2	.	15	.	CASRGPWDSGNTIYF
TRBJ1-4	TRBV11-2	.	13	TRBD1	CASSLFGTERLFF
TRBJ2-7	TRBV19	.	13	.	CASSPTEIYEQYF
TRBJ1-1	TRBV11-2	.	15	.	CASSLALGGKTEAFF
TRBJ2-7	TRBV28	.	18	TRBD2	CASSPLLLREGLSYEQYF
TRBJ2-7	TRBV10-3	.	14	TRBD1	CAITPGTESYEQYF
TRBJ2-7	TRBV29-1	once	13	.	CSVTGLSSYEQYF
TRBJ2-5	TRBV29-1	.	10	.	CSVEWETQYF
TRBJ2-5	TRBV7-9	once	13	.	CASSLGFRETQYF
TRBJ2-1	TRBV9	.	11	.	CASSVTGEQFF
TRBJ1-2	TRBV4-1	few	13	TRBD1	CASSQVGGNGYTF
TRBJ1-4	TRBV6-1	.	15	.	CASSGDRRGGEKLFF
TRBJ2-1	TRBV7-6	.	13	.	CASSPSGDNEQFF
TRBJ2-7	TRBV4-1	.	13	.	CASSQLTGREQYF